The clone carrying this T cell receptor (beta chain) was recorded at least ten times. Its specificity is unknown. The TCR beta CDR3 regions underwent amplification using RNA transcripts as the source. When the TCR CDR3 underwent first-round RT-PCR, the HTBI primer set was used. TCRdb fed the multiplex PCR reads into MiXCR, producing one record per CDR3 protein. Among 350,000 to 450,000 distinct CDR3 sequences listed, around 15% were seen once. The data derive from a study of T cells in Graves' hyperthyroidism and ophthalmopathy. On the study more broadly: Peripheral blood was acquired at first diagnosis, ahead of any therapy whatsoever.

Deletions cut 7 bases from V and 10 bases from J, with 8 bases between. Looked up from germline, CDR1 is SNHLY and CDR2 is FYNNEI. The CDR3 is 11 amino acids. Thyroid ultrasound, orbital computed tomography, clinical symptoms, and serum thyroxine and TRAb underpinned diagnoses. Regarding the study as a whole: Most thyroid clonotypes with frequency above 0.001 were detected in blood. From stable hyperthyroidism, ophthalmopathy was separated by a 13 V-J model.

This receptor was obtained from a man in his fifties with Graves' ophthalmopathy. Material for sequencing was blood. V usage is TRBV2 and J usage is TRBJ1-6; possibly TRBD1 for D (5 bases). CDR3: CASKGISPLHF. In nucleotides, the CDR3 is TGTGCCAGCAAGGGGATCTCACCCCTCCACTTT.